Listed below are T cell receptor beta chains from one sample, sequenced in a study of blood T cell repertoires in COVID-19. Here immunoSEQ multiplex PCR was the method, and the copy in TCRdb shows in-frame clones only, minus some. Here the sample spans fewer than 350,000 clones, approximately 89% being singletons. Sequenced material: PBMCs or T cells enriched from blood (not recorded which). These TCRs come from a middle-aged man who had been exposed to COVID-19. Both conserved end residues are part of each CDR3. A D gene is named only where the DNA matches it firmly. For some rows the clone size is stated as once, few or many, or as a class when expanded; others skip it.

clone size	D gene	V gene	J gene	CDR3 protein	CDR3 DNA
-	-	TRBV4-3	TRBJ1-2	CARSGGYTF	TGCGCCAGGTCAGGTGGCTACACCTTC
-	TRBD1	TRBV29-1	TRBJ1-1	CSVDRGPTEAFF	TGCAGCGTCGACAGGGGGCCCACTGAAGCTTTCTTT
-	-	TRBV28	TRBJ1-2	CASSRGSFGYTF	TGTGCCAGCAGCCGCGGCAGCTTCGGCTACACCTTC
-	TRBD2	TRBV25-1	TRBJ2-7	CASTGLAGEGTYEQYF	TGTGCCAGCACGGGACTAGCGGGGGAGGGGACCTACGAGCAGTACTTC
-	-	TRBV19	TRBJ1-2	CASSIGEFNGYTF	TGTGCCAGTAGTATAGGAGAATTTAATGGCTACACCTTC
-	TRBD2	TRBV4-1	TRBJ2-3	CASSRGLAGVPMTDTQYF	TGCGCCAGCAGCCGAGGACTAGCGGGAGTCCCCATGACAGATACGCAGTATTTT
once	-	TRBV4-2	TRBJ2-4	CASSQHDRSLTKNIQYF	TGTGCCAGCAGCCAGCATGACAGGTCCCTAACCAAAAACATTCAGTACTTC
-	TRBD1	TRBV11-3	TRBJ2-7	CASSFRTGGEQYF	TGTGCCAGCAGCTTTAGGACAGGCGGCGAGCAGTACTTC
-	TRBD1	TRBV28	TRBJ2-7	CASSLFPGQGLPEQYF	TGTGCCAGCAGTTTATTCCCAGGACAGGGGCTTCCGGAGCAGTACTTC
-	-	TRBV4-1	TRBJ1-3	CASSQVSAGSSGNTIYF	TGCGCCAGCAGCCAAGTGTCGGCGGGGAGCTCTGGAAACACCATATATTTT
-	-	TRBV5-6	TRBJ2-7	CASRERGLDRREQYF	TGTGCCAGCAGGGAAAGGGGCTTAGACAGGCGCGAGCAGTACTTC
-	-	TRBV7-9	TRBJ2-7	CASSWRQLARPYF	TGTGCCAGCAGCTGGAGACAGCTCGCACGACCGTACTTC
-	-	TRBV7-9	TRBJ2-1	CASSLGRGIHNEQFF	TGTGCCAGCAGCCTGGGACGGGGGATTCACAATGAGCAGTTCTTC
-	-	TRBV15	TRBJ2-7	CATSRDGQYEQYF	TGTGCCACCAGCAGAGATGGGCAATACGAGCAGTACTTC
-	-	TRBV7-3	TRBJ1-6	CASSALPQGRNSPLHF	TGTGCCAGCAGCGCCCTCCCACAGGGACGAAATTCACCCCTCCACTTT
-	-	TRBV4-1	TRBJ1-1	CASSHGPQRTAGNTEAFF	TGCGCCAGCAGCCATGGGCCCCAGAGAACGGCAGGAAACACTGAAGCTTTCTTT
-	TRBD1	TRBV4-2	TRBJ1-4	CASSQRTGTGAEKLFF	TGTGCCAGCAGCCAACGAACCGGGACAGGCGCTGAAAAACTGTTTTTT
-	-	TRBV5-4	TRBJ2-1	CASSRPGTHHYNEQFF	TGTGCCAGCAGCCGTCCCGGGACACACCACTACAATGAGCAGTTCTTC
few	TRBD1	TRBV18	TRBJ2-7	CASSDLQGPTYEQYF	TGTGCCAGCTCGGACTTACAGGGGCCGACCTACGAGCAGTACTTC
-	-	TRBV6-5	TRBJ1-2	CASGEGYGYTF	TGTGCCAGCGGGGAGGGATATGGCTACACCTTC
-	TRBD2	TRBV9	TRBJ2-7	CASSAQAGGAYEQYF	TGTGCCAGCAGCGCGCAAGCGGGAGGGGCGTACGAGCAGTACTTC
-	-	TRBV6-5	TRBJ1-1	CASSYFGQTGPEAFF	TGTGCCAGCAGTTACTTCGGACAGACGGGACCCGAAGCTTTCTTT
-	-	TRBV10-3	TRBJ2-5	CAISESLRGETQYF	TGTGCCATCAGTGAGTCGTTGAGGGGGGAGACCCAGTACTTC
-	-	TRBV28	TRBJ2-1	CASSSQGIEQFF	TGTGCCAGCAGCTCCCAGGGCATTGAGCAGTTCTTC
-	-	TRBV6-2/TRBV6-3	TRBJ1-1	CASSLVNTEAFF	TGTGCCAGCAGCCTAGTTAACACTGAAGCTTTCTTT
-	-	TRBV5-4	TRBJ2-5	CASSLDRPGETQYF	TGTGCCAGCAGCTTAGACAGGCCAGGCGAGACCCAGTACTTC
-	-	TRBV4-1	TRBJ1-2	CASSQGAGASNYGYTF	TGCGCCAGCAGCCAAGGTGCAGGGGCGAGCAACTATGGCTACACCTTC
-	-	TRBV13	TRBJ2-1	CASSLETSKLEQFF	TGTGCCAGCAGCTTAGAGACTTCCAAATTGGAGCAGTTCTTC
-	TRBD1	TRBV9	TRBJ1-6	CASSEHRQGARNSPLHF	TGTGCCAGCAGCGAACACCGACAGGGGGCTAGGAATTCACCCCTCCACTTT
-	-	TRBV11-2	TRBJ2-2	CASSLRLVLNGELFF	TGTGCCAGCAGCTTGCGACTAGTATTAAACGGGGAGCTGTTTTTT
-	-	TRBV4-1	TRBJ2-2	CASSPVWTGNTGELFF	TGCGCCAGCAGCCCGGTATGGACTGGCAACACCGGGGAGCTGTTTTTT
-	TRBD1	TRBV2	TRBJ1-6	CASSDRDSYNSPLHF	TGTGCCAGCAGTGACCGGGACAGTTATAATTCACCCCTCCACTTT
-	TRBD1	TRBV4-2	TRBJ1-4	CASSLAGAGGGEKLFF	TGTGCCAGCAGTCTTGCCGGCGCAGGGGGTGGAGAAAAACTGTTTTTT
-	-	TRBV28	TRBJ1-5	CASNPGLRSNQPQHF	TGTGCCAGCAATCCGGGGTTGAGGAGCAATCAGCCCCAGCATTTT
once	-	TRBV20-1	TRBJ1-2	CSSDYGYTF	TGCAGCTCAGATTATGGCTACACCTTC
once	TRBD1	TRBV19	TRBJ2-2	CASSIREDRVLFF	TGTGCCAGTAGCATACGAGAGGACAGGGTTCTGTTTTTT
-	TRBD2	TRBV6-5	TRBJ2-7	CASRAGLSSYEQYF	TGTGCCAGCAGAGCGGGACTAAGCTCCTACGAGCAGTACTTC
-	-	TRBV9	TRBJ2-5	CASSVVGTPEETQYF	TGTGCCAGCAGCGTAGTGGGGACACCAGAAGAGACCCAGTACTTC
-	-	TRBV27	TRBJ2-2	CASSLIRTANTGELFF	TGTGCCAGCAGTTTAATAAGGACAGCGAACACCGGGGAGCTGTTTTTT
-	TRBD1	TRBV6-6	TRBJ2-2	CASSHGSGGAGTGELFF	TGTGCCAGCAGTCACGGGTCAGGGGGCGCGGGCACCGGGGAGCTGTTTTTT
-	TRBD1	TRBV18	TRBJ2-3	CASSPGTGAAYTQYF	TGTGCCAGCTCACCGGGGACAGGGGCTGCATATACGCAGTATTTT
-	TRBD1	TRBV6-5	TRBJ1-3	CASSRDRSSGNTIYF	TGTGCCAGCAGTCGGGACAGAAGCTCTGGAAACACCATATATTTT
-	TRBD1	TRBV28	TRBJ2-6	CASSLQGARGANVLTF	TGTGCCAGCAGTTTACAGGGGGCGCGTGGGGCCAACGTCCTGACTTTC
few	TRBD1	TRBV4-1	TRBJ2-6	CASSQPGQGTGANVLTF	TGCGCCAGCAGCCAGCCGGGACAGGGTACCGGGGCCAACGTCCTGACTTTC
-	TRBD2	TRBV28	TRBJ2-1	CASSLASGGYNEQFF	TGTGCCAGCAGTTTGGCTAGCGGGGGATACAATGAGCAGTTCTTC
few	-	TRBV27	TRBJ1-1	CASSLKGVWTEAFF	TGTGCCAGCAGTTTAAAGGGGGTCTGGACTGAAGCTTTCTTT
-	-	TRBV10-3	TRBJ2-1	CAIREAGGGPYNEQFF	TGTGCCATCAGGGAGGCGGGTGGCGGACCCTACAATGAGCAGTTCTTC
-	-	TRBV5-5	TRBJ2-3	CASSLEEDTQYF	TGTGCCAGCAGCTTGGAGGAGGATACGCAGTATTTT